The following is a TCR beta chain sequence with its context. Its antigen remains unidentified. The primer mix had 60 Vbeta and 13 Jbeta primers. The repertoire was sequenced with immunoSEQ multiplex PCR; TCRdb's copy has only in-frame clones and lacks some. The sample shows 100,000 to 120,000 clones, about 86% of them seen only once. The length of the CDR3 is 16 residues. The germline V gene encodes CDR1 LNHNV and CDR2 YYDKDF (reference sequence). Trimming pared 1 base from V and 7 bases from J, leaving 16 bases between. This sample was included in a study of cytomegalovirus exposure and HLA in healthy donors. Study-wide results and limits: Cytomegalovirus status, reportedly, was diagnosed with high specificity and sensitivity by the classifier. Usually a TCR sequence was rare, but some public TCRs were found in many donors. It was shown in a later analysis that HLA-associated TCR beta chains were more clonally expanded than other, equally common chains.

The TCR comes from a man in his forties or fifties in good health and CMV-seronegative. The V gene is TRBV15, the J gene TRBJ1-4; possible D gene TRBD1, 5 bases. The sequenced sample was PBMCs. CDR3: CATSRVGGTGGEKLFF. CDR3 nucleotide sequence: TGTGCCACCAGCAGAGTGGGCGGGACGGGGGGTGAAAAACTGTTTTTT. Together with reference TRBV15 and TRBJ1-4, the CDR3 gives the full variable domain: DAMVIQNPRYQVTQFGKPVTLSCSQTLNHNVMYWYQQKSSQAPKLLFHYYDKDFNNEADTPDNFQSRRPNTSFCFLDIRSPGLGDTAMYLCATSRVGGTGGEKLFFGSGTQLSVL.